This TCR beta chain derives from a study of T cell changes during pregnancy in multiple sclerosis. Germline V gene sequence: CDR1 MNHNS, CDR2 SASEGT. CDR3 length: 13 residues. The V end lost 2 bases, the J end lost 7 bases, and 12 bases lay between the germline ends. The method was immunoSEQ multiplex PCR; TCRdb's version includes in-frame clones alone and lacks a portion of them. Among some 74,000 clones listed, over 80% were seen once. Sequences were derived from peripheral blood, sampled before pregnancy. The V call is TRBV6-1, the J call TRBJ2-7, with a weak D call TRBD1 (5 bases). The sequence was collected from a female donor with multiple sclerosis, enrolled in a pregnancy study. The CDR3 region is CASSERQGQEQYF. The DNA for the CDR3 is TGTGCCAGCAGTGAACGGCAGGGCCAGGAGCAGTACTTC.